These T cell receptor beta chains were read from a single sample in a study of cytomegalovirus exposure and HLA in healthy donors. Generated by immunoSEQ multiplex PCR, the TCRdb table keeps only in-frame clones and is missing some. The sample has over 95,000 clones; about three quarters are singletons. The sample consisted of PBMCs. The source of these receptors is a woman aged 40 to 50 in good health and CMV-seropositive. Each CDR3 is given with its conserved first and last residue. D genes are given only for firm matches. Clone sizes are given selectively: once, few, many, or a class where the clone is expanded.

clone_size	cdr3_length	v_call	j_call	d_call	cdr3_nt	cdr3_aa
-	16	TRBV19	TRBJ1-5	TRBD1	TGTGCCAGTAGTATGTCGTGGGACAGGGATAATCAGCCCCAGCATTTT	CASSMSWDRDNQPQHF
once	13	TRBV27	TRBJ1-2	TRBD1	TGTGCCAGCAGTTTCCAGGGGGACTATGGCTACACCTTC	CASSFQGDYGYTF
-	16	TRBV30	TRBJ2-2	TRBD1	TGTGCCTGGAGTTCCGCCGGGACAGTGCTCACCGGGGAGCTGTTTTTT	CAWSSAGTVLTGELFF
few	15	TRBV19	TRBJ1-3	-	TGTGCCAGCATCCCCCCCGGGGGCTCTGGAAACACCATATATTTT	CASIPPGGSGNTIYF
-	17	TRBV19	TRBJ2-1	TRBD2	TGTGCCAGTAGTATTCCGGGACTAGCGGGGGGGCGTAATGAGCAGTTCTTC	CASSIPGLAGGRNEQFF
-	15	TRBV30	TRBJ2-7	TRBD1	TGTGCCTGGAGCGACATCGGGACAGGGCGCGACGAGCAGTACTTC	CAWSDIGTGRDEQYF
-	15	TRBV19	TRBJ1-4	TRBD1	TGTGCCAGTAGTAGCATTGGACAGGGGAATGAAAAACTGTTTTTT	CASSSIGQGNEKLFF
-	14	TRBV18	TRBJ2-2	TRBD1	TGTGCCAGCTCACCACGGACAGGCACCGGGGAGCTGTTTTTT	CASSPRTGTGELFF
-	15	TRBV7-2	TRBJ1-6	-	TGTGCCAGCAGCGGAGTGATGGGGGGGAGTTCACCCCTCCACTTT	CASSGVMGGSSPLHF
once	15	TRBV27	TRBJ1-4	-	TGTGCCAGCAGTTCCCCCGGGTCGGAAAATGAAAAACTGTTTTTT	CASSSPGSENEKLFF
-	13	TRBV19	TRBJ1-5	-	TGTGCCAGTAGTATCCAGTACAATCAGCCCCAGCATTTT	CASSIQYNQPQHF
-	17	TRBV11-3	TRBJ1-4	-	TGTGCCAGCAGTGGACAGACACCCAGTACAACTAATGAAAAACTGTTTTTT	CASSGQTPSTTNEKLFF
few	13	TRBV5-1	TRBJ2-7	-	TGCGCCAGCAGCTTTGTTTACTCCTACGAGCAGTACTTC	CASSFVYSYEQYF
-	14	TRBV21-1	TRBJ2-7	-	TGTGCCAGCAGCAAAAACAGGGGATACTACGAGCAGTACTTC	CASSKNRGYYEQYF
-	13	TRBV18	TRBJ1-5	-	TGTGCCAGCTCACCGGGCCAAGATCAGCCCCAGCATTTT	CASSPGQDQPQHF
-	13	TRBV29-1	TRBJ2-1	TRBD2	TGCAGCGTTGAGCGGGGGGGCCGAGGTGAGCAGTTCTTC	CSVERGGRGEQFF
-	15	TRBV7-9	TRBJ2-1	TRBD2	TGTGCCAGCAGCCCGGCCGGGACTAGAGTATCCGAGCAGTTCTTC	CASSPAGTRVSEQFF
once	14	TRBV5-1	TRBJ1-1	-	TGCGCCAGCAGCTTGGTGGCAGGGAGGGTTGAAGCTTTCTTT	CASSLVAGRVEAFF
-	13	TRBV6-4	TRBJ1-6	-	TGTGCCAGCAGTCAGGTGCTTAATTCACCCCTCCACTTT	CASSQVLNSPLHF
once	14	TRBV6-1	TRBJ2-7	-	TGTGCCAGCAGTGTCCGACAGCCTCCCTACGAGCAGTACTTC	CASSVRQPPYEQYF
-	16	TRBV5-1	TRBJ2-1	-	TGCGCCAGCAGCTTGACACGCGCTGGACAGCGGAATGAGCAGTTCTTC	CASSLTRAGQRNEQFF
-	15	TRBV6-1	TRBJ2-7	-	TGTGCCAGCAGTTTGATGGAGGGGGCGAACTACGAGCAGTACTTC	CASSLMEGANYEQYF
-	15	TRBV6-5	TRBJ1-5	-	TGTGCCAGCAGTTACTCGAAACAGTTGAAACAGCCCCAGCATTTT	CASSYSKQLKQPQHF
-	13	TRBV7-3	TRBJ1-4	-	TGTGCCAGCAGCTTACGTAGGGACTCACAACTGTTTTTT	CASSLRRDSQLFF
few	14	TRBV7-8	TRBJ1-2	TRBD1	TGTGCCAGCAGCTTACTGGACAGGAACTATGGCTACACCTTC	CASSLLDRNYGYTF
-	16	TRBV27	TRBJ1-2	-	TGTGCCAGCAGTTTTACCCCAGGGGTTGCTAACTATGGCTACACCTTC	CASSFTPGVANYGYTF